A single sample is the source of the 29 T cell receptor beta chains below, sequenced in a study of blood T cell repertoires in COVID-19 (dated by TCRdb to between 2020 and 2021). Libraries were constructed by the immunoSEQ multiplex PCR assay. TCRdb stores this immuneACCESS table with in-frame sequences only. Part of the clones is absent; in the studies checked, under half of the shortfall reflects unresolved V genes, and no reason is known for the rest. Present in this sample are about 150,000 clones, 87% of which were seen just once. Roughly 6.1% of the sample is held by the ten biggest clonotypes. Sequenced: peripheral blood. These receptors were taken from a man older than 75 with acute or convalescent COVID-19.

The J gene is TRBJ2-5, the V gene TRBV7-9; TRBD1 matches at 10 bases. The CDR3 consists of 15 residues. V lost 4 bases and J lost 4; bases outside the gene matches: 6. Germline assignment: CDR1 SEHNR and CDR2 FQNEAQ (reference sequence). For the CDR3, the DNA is TGTGCCAGCAGCTCGACAGGGGGCAAGAGAGAGACCCAGTACTTC. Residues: CASSSTGGKRETQYF. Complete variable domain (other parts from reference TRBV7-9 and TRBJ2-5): DTGVSQNPRHKITKRGQNVTFRCDPISEHNRLYWYRQTLGQGPEFLTYFQNEAQLEKSRLLSDRFSAERPKGSFSTLEIQRTEQGDSAMYLCASSSTGGKRETQYFGPGTRLLVL.

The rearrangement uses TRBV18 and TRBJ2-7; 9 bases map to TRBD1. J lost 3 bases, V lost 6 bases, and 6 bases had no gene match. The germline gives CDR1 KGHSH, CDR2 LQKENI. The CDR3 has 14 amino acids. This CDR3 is CASSGQGFFYEQYF. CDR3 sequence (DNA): TGTGCCAGCTCGGGACAGGGTTTTTTCTACGAGCAGTACTTC.

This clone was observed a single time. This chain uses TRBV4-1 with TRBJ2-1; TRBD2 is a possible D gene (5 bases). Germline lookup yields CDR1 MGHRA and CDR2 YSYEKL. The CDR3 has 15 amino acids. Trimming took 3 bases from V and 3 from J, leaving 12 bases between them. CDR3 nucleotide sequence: TGCGCCAGCAGCCATGTAGGACTGGACTACAATGAGCAGTTCTTC. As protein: CASSHVGLDYNEQFF.

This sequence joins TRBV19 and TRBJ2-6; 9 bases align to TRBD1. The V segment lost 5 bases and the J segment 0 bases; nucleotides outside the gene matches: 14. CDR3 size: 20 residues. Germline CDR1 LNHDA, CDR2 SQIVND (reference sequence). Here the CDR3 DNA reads TGTGCCAGTAGTTACCGCCACGACAGGGGGATGACCTCTGGGGCCAACGTCCTGACTTTC. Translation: CASSYRHDRGMTSGANVLTF. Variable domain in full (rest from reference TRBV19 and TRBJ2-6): DGGITQSPKYLFRKEGQNVTLSCEQNLNHDAMYWYRQDPGQGLRLIYYSQIVNDFQKGDIAEGYSVSREKKESFPLTVTSAQKNPTAFYLCASSYRHDRGMTSGANVLTFGAGSRLTVL.

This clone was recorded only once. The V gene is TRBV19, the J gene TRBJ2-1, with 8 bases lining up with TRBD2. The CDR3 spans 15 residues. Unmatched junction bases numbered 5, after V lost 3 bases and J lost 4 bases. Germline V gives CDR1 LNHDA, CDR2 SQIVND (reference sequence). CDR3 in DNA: TGTGCCAGTAGTATTCAGCGGGGGTCGTACAATGAGCAGTTCTTC. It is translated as CASSIQRGSYNEQFF. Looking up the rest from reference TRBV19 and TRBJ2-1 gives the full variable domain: DGGITQSPKYLFRKEGQNVTLSCEQNLNHDAMYWYRQDPGQGLRLIYYSQIVNDFQKGDIAEGYSVSREKKESFPLTVTSAQKNPTAFYLCASSIQRGSYNEQFFGPGTRLTVL.

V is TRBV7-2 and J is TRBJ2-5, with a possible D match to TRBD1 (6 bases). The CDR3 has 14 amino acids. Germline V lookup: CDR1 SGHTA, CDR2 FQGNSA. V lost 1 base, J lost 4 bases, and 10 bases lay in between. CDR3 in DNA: TGTGCCAGCAGCTTAGTGGGGGCGGGAGAGACCCAGTACTTC. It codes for CASSLVGAGETQYF.

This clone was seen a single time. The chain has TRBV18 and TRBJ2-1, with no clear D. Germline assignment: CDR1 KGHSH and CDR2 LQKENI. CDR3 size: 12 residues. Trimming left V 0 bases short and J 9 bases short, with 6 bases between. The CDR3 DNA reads TGTGCCAGCTCACCACCCGGCGGTGAGCAGTTCTTC. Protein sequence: CASSPPGGEQFF.

The CDR3 loop reads CSATGGHSNTEAFF. CDR3 DNA sequence: TGCAGCGCCACAGGGGGGCACTCGAACACTGAAGCTTTCTTT. The gene calls are TRBV29-1 and TRBJ1-1; 8 bases align to TRBD1. This CDR3 has 14 amino acids. In germline, CDR1 is SQVTM, CDR2 ANQGSEA. Trimming cost V 7 bases and J 1 base; bases outside gene matches: 8.

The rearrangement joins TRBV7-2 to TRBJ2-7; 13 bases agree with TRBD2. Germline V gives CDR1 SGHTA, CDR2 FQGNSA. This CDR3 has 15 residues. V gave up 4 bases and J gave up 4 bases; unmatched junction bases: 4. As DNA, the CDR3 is TGTGCCAGCAGCTCGACTAGCGGGGGGACATACGAGCAGTACTTC. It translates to CASSSTSGGTYEQYF.

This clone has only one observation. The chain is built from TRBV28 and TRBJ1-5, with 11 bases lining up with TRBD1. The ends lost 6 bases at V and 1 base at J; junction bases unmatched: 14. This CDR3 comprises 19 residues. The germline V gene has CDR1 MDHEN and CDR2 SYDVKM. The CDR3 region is CASSPPGQGVPLSNQPQHF. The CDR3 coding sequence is TGTGCCAGCAGCCCACCGGGACAGGGGGTCCCTTTGAGCAATCAGCCCCAGCATTTT. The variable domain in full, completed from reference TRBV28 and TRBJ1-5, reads DVKVTQSSRYLVKRTGEKVFLECVQDMDHENMFWYRQDPGLGLRLIYFSYDVKMKEKGDIPEGYSVSREKKERFSLILESASTNQTSMYLCASSPPGQGVPLSNQPQHFGDGTRLSIL.

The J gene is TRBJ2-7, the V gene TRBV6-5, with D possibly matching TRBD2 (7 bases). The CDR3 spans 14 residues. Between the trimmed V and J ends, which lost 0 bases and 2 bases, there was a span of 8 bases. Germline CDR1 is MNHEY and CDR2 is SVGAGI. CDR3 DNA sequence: TGTGCCAGCAGTTACTCGGGGGGGCCCTACGAGCAGTACTTC. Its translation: CASSYSGGPYEQYF.

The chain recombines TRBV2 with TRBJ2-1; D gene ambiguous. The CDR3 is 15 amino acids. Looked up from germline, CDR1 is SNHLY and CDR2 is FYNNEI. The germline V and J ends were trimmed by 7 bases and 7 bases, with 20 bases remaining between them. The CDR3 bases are TGTGCCAGCAATCCGGAGTCCTCGAATAGGAATGAGCAGTTCTTC. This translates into CASNPESSNRNEQFF.

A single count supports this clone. This CDR3 is CASSIGISDSRETQYF. DNA for the CDR3: TGTGCCAGTAGTATAGGTATTAGCGACTCTCGAGAGACCCAGTACTTC. V gene TRBV19 combines with J gene TRBJ2-5, with D maybe TRBD2 (5 bases). The germline V and J ends were trimmed by 1 base and 4 bases, with 16 bases remaining between them. Germline V gene data show CDR1 as LNHDA and CDR2 as SQIVND (reference sequence). The CDR3 is made up of 16 amino acids.

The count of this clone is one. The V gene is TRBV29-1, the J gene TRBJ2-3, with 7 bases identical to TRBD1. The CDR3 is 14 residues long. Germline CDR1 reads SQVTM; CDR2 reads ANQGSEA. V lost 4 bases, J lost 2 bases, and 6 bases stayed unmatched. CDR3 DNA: TGCAGCGTTGTTGGGGACAGAACCACAGATACGCAGTATTTT. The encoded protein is CSVVGDRTTDTQYF.

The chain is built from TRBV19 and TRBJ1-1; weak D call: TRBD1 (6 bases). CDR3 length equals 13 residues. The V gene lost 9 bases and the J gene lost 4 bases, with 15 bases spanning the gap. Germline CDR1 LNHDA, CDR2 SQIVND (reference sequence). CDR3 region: CASSLQGLTEAFF. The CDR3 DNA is TGTGCCAGCTCGTTACAGGGTCTCACTGAAGCTTTCTTT. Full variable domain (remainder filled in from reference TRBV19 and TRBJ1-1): DGGITQSPKYLFRKEGQNVTLSCEQNLNHDAMYWYRQDPGQGLRLIYYSQIVNDFQKGDIAEGYSVSREKKESFPLTVTSAQKNPTAFYLCASSLQGLTEAFFGQGTRLTVV.

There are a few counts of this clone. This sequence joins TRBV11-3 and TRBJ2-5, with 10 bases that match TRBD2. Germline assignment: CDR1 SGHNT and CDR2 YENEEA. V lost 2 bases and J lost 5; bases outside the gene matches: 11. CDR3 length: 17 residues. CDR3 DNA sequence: TGTGCCAGCAGCTTACGTGGAGCGGGGGGGCTGGGGGAGACCCAGTACTTC. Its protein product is CASSLRGAGGLGETQYF.

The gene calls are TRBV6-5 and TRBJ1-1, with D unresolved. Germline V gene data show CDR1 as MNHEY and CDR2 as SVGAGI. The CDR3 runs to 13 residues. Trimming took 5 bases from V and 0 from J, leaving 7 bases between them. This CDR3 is CASSMSMNTEAFF. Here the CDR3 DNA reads TGTGCCAGCAGTATGTCCATGAACACTGAAGCTTTCTTT.

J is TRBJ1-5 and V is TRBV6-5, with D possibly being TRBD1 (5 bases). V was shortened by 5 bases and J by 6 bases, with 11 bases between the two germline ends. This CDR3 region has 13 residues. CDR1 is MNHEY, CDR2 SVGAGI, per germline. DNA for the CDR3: TGTGCCAGCAGTACCCAGGGCGGTCAGCCCCAGCATTTT. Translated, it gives CASSTQGGQPQHF.

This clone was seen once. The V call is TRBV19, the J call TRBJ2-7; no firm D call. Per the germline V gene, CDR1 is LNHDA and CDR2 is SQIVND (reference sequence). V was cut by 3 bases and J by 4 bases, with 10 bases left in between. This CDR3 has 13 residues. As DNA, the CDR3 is TGTGCCAGTAGTATCAACCGCGGATACGAGCAGTACTTC. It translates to CASSINRGYEQYF.

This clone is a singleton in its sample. CDR3 sequence reads: CASSFGASGRFFNEQFF. DNA of the CDR3: TGTGCCAGCAGCTTTGGGGCTAGCGGCCGCTTTTTCAATGAGCAGTTCTTC. J is TRBJ2-1 and V is TRBV7-3, with 7 positions matching TRBD2. This CDR3 spans 17 amino acids. Germline V gives CDR1 SGHTA, CDR2 FQGTGA. V shed 3 bases and J 6 bases; nucleotides not matched to a gene: 14.

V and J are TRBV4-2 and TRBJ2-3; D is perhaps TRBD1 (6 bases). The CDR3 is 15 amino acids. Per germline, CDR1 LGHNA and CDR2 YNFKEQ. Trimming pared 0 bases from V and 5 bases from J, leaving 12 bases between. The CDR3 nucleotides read TGTGCCAGCAGCCAAGAATCAGGGGCGGGAGATACGCAGTATTTT. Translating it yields CASSQESGAGDTQYF.

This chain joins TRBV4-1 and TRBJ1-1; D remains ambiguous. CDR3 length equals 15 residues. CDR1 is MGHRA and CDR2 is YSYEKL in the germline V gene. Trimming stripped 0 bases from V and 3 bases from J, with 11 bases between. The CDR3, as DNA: TGCGCCAGCAGCCAAGAATCCTCAACGGACACTGAAGCTTTCTTT. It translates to CASSQESSTDTEAFF.

CDR3 nucleotides: TGTGCCAGCAGTGAGAGGACAGGCAATGAGCAGTTCTTC. Protein sequence: CASSERTGNEQFF. The chain couples TRBV6-4 to TRBJ2-1; 7 nucleotides line up with TRBD1. V trimming: 3 bases; J trimming: 6 bases; junction bases outside the gene matches: 2. The CDR3 contains 13 residues. The germline CDR1 and CDR2 sequences are MRHNA and SNTAGT.

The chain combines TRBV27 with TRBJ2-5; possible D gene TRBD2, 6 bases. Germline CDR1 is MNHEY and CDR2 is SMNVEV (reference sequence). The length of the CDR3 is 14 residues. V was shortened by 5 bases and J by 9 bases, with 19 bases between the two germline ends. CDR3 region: CASSQTAPREAQYF. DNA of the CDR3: TGTGCCAGCAGTCAGACTGCGCCGCGGGAAGCCCAGTACTTC.

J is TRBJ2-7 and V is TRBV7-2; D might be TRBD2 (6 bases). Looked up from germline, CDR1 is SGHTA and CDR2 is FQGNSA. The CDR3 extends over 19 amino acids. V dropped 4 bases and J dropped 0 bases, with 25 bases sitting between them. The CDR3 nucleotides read TGTGCCAGCAGCTGGAGTGAATGGTTGGGGGGAGACCGCTCCTACGAGCAGTACTTC. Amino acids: CASSWSEWLGGDRSYEQYF.

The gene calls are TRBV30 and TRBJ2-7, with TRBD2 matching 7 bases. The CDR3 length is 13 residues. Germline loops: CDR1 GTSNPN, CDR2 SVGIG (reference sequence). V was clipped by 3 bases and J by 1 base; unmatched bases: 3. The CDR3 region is CAWSGGSSYEQYF. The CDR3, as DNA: TGTGCCTGGAGCGGCGGGAGTTCCTACGAGCAGTACTTC.

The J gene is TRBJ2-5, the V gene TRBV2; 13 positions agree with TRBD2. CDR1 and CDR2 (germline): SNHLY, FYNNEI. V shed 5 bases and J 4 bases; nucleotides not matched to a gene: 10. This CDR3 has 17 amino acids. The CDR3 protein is CASSPFTSGRARETQYF. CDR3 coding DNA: TGTGCCAGCAGTCCCTTTACTAGCGGGAGGGCCAGAGAGACCCAGTACTTC. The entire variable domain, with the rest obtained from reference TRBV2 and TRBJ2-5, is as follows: EPEVTQTPSHQVTQMGQEVILRCVPISNHLYFYWYRQILGQKVEFLVSFYNNEISEKSEIFDDQFSVERPDGSNFTLKIRSTKLEDSAMYFCASSPFTSGRARETQYFGPGTRLLVL.

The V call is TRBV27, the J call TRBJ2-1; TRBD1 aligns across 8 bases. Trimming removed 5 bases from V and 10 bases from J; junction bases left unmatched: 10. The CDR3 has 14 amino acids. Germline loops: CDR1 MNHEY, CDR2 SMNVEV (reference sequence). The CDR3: CASSPADRGREQFF. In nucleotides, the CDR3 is TGTGCCAGCAGTCCGGCCGACAGGGGACGGGAGCAGTTCTTC.

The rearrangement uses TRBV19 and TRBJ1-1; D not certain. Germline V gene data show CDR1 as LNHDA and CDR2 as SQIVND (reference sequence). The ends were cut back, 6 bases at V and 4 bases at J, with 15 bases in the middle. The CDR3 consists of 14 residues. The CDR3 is CASSIASRGTEAFF. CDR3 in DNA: TGTGCCAGTAGCATCGCTTCCCGCGGCACTGAAGCTTTCTTT.